The TCR beta chain described here comes from a study of early T cells in non-severe SARS-CoV-2 infection. Study-level points and caveats: Matching against VDJdb likely underestimated virus-specific expansions, favoring anti-spike CD8.

The CDR3 is 13 amino acids. Germline CDR1 SNHLY, CDR2 FYNNEI. Trimming shortened V by 10 bases and J by 0 bases, and 13 bases separated the two germline ends. As part of library construction, unique molecular identifiers were attached to individual cDNA molecules. Via MiXCR, TCRdb re-called the 5' RACE reads, giving one row per CDR3 protein. The profile shows 45,000 to 55,000 distinct CDR3 sequences, over 7.5% of them singletons. This clonotype was counted many times. No antigen is known for it. The source material was whole blood. V gene TRBV2 combines with J gene TRBJ2-7; D gene unclear. The sequence was collected from an adult who was a healthcare worker with PCR-confirmed SARS-CoV-2 infection or an uninfected control (not recorded which). The CDR3 loop reads CAIRTESSYEQYF. The CDR3 coding sequence is TGTGCCATAAGGACGGAGAGCTCCTACGAGCAGTACTTC.